This T cell receptor (beta chain) was documented in a study of T cell repertoires in cytomegalovirus infection. Study context: Carrying CMV and the relevant HLA type showed in public TCR beta signatures.

This clonotype occurred a few times. Antigen unknown. TCRdb reprocessed the reads with MiXCR, giving one entry per CDR3 protein. The sample lists some 500,000 distinct CDR3 sequences; just under 40% were seen once. CDR3 length equals 14 residues. V shed 6 bases and J shed 4 bases, with 13 bases lying between them. Germline-derived CDR1 and CDR2 are SGHTA and FQGNSA. The sample was cultured PBMCs, taken from culture after CMV antigen stimulation. The source is a human donor in good health (CMV status not recorded). Some clones in this sample may be carry-over from other donors' samples. The chain uses TRBV7-2 and TRBJ1-5; tentatively, D is TRBD1 (6 bases). The CDR3 protein is CASRMGGGNQPQHF. In nucleotides, the CDR3 is TGTGCCAGCAGAATGGGAGGGGGGAATCAGCCCCAGCATTTT.